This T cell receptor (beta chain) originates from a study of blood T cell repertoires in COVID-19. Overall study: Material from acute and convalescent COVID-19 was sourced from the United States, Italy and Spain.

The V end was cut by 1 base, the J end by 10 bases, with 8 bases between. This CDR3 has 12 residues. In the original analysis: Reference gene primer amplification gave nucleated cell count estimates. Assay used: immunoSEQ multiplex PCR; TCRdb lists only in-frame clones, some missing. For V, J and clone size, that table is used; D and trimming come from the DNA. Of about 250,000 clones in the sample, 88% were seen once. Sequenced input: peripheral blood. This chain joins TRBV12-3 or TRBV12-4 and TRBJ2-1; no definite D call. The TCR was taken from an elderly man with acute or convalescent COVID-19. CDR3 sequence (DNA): TGTGCCAGCAGTTTAGTGTTGCGGGAGCAGTTCTTC. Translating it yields CASSLVLREQFF.